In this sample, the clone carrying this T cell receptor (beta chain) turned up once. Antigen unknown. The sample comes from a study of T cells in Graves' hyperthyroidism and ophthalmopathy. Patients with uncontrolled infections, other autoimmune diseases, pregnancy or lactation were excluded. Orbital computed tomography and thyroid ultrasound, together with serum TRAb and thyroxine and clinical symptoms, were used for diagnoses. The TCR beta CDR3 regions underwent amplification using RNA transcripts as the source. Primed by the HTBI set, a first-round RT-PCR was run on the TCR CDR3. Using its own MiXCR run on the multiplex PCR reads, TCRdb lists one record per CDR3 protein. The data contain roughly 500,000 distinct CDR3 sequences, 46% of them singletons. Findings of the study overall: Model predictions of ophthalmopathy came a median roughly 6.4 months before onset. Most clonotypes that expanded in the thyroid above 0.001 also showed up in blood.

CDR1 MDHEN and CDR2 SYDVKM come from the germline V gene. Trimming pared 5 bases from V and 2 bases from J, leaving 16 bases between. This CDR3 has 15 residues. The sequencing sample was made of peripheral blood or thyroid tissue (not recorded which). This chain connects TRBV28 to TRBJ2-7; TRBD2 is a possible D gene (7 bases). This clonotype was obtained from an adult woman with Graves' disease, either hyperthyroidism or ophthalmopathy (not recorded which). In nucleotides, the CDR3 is TGTGCCAGCAGTCTTGGGGGGGCCGCTACCTACGAGCAGTACTTC. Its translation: CASSLGGAATYEQYF.